This paragraph covers one T cell receptor (beta chain) sequence. Its target antigen remains unknown. Per-nucleotide qualities are absent, and no much larger clonotype sits a single base away. TCRbeta CDR3 regions were amplified from genomic DNA by means of the immunoSEQ Assay, a bias-controlled multiplex PCR. The authors' pipeline ran thus. Within the assay, amplification of reference gene primers was used to estimate how many nucleated cells each sample contained. To quantify the absolute abundance of each unique TCRbeta CDR3 rearrangement, sequence reads were collapsed and filtered. For each sample, productive Simpson clonality was calculated as the square root of Simpson's diversity index across productive rearrangements. TCRdb carries this immuneACCESS record with in-frame sequences only. Its versions omit some clonotypes, under half of them owing to an unresolved V gene in the studies checked, with the rest unexplained. The V and J calls and clone size are taken from that table; D and trimming were inferred from the DNA. This sample has some 25,000 clones in its table, and about nine tenths of those were observed once. The ten largest clonotypes hold 9.7% of the sample.

Each collaborating institution followed its own protocols to collect whole blood in K2EDTA tubes. For TCRbeta analysis, collaborators shipped samples in one of three forms: frozen whole blood, isolated PBMCs, or DNA extracted from either of those sample types. The sample comes from a study of blood T cell repertoires in COVID-19 (dated by TCRdb to about 2020). Background for the entire study: Collaborator samples came from the United States, Italy and Spain and covered acute and convalescent phases of COVID-19. Where HLA class I and class II types were available, the types were taken from metadata supplied by the sample provider, not from assay-based typing. The samples were drawn from two sources: the first 160 participants of the ongoing ImmuneRACE study, and 950 to 1,500 subjects contributed by 6 global collaborators. The prospective study material was composed of cDNA or gDNA derived from T cells, B-cell-depleted T cells, or PBMCs. The repertoires were made available in a free public database intended to serve as a resource for research on the immune response to SARS-CoV-2. Nearly every sample came with metadata listing a de-identified subject ID, COVID-19 status, age in years and sex. Deeply sampled blood TCRbeta repertoires from subjects exposed to, actively infected with, or recovered from COVID-19 were included in the dataset.

Overall study results and their limits: How much clinical and demographic metadata was included differed by source and by participant, and the metadata was provided uncurated.

V has 4 bases trimmed and J has 2 bases trimmed; junction bases matching no gene number 7. The CDR3, from cysteine to phenylalanine, totals 16 residues. CDR3 DNA is the only sequence kept; it has 48 bases, read in frame from the first base. CDR1 and CDR2 are read off the germline V gene (reference sequence) as LGHDT and YNNKEL. Input material: peripheral blood. The clonotype was recovered from a man aged 65-85 years with acute or convalescent COVID-19. The V gene is TRBV3-1 (or the pseudogene TRBV3-2) and the J gene is TRBJ2-1, with TRBD2 identical over 8 junction bases. The CDR3 loop reads CASSLPSGGTYNEQFF. Here is the DNA: TGTGCCAGCAGCCTACCGAGCGGGGGTACCTACAATGAGCAGTTCTTC.